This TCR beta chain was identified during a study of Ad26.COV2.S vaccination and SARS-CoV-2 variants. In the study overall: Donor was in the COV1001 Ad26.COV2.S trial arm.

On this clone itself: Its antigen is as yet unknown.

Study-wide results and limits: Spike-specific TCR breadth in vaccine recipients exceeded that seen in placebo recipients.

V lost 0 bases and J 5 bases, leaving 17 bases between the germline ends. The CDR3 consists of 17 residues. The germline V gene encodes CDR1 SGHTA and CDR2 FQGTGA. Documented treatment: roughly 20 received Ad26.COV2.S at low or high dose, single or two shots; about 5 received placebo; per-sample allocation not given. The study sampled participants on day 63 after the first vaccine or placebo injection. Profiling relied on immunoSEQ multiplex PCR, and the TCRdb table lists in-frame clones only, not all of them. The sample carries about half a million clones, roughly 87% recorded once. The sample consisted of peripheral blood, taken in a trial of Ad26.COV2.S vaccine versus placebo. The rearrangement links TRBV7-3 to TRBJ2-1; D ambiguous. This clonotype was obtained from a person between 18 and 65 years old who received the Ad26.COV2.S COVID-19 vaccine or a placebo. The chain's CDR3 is CASSLTPWRSLNNEQFF. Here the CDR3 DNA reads TGTGCCAGCAGCTTAACTCCCTGGCGGAGCCTTAACAATGAGCAGTTCTTC.